This T cell receptor (beta chain) appears in the sequencing data of a study of beta chain features in type 1 diabetes. Looked up from germline, CDR1 is SGHTA and CDR2 is FQGNSA. V dropped 5 bases and J dropped 4 bases, with 12 bases sitting between them. The CDR3 has 14 amino acids. Whole-study results and caveats: TCRB CDR3s were moderately but significantly shorter in Type 1 diabetes patients in all four CD4+ subsets. TCRB repertoires of naive, central memory and Treg cells appeared more similar among patients than among healthy donors. The analysis here could not establish whether HLA type shapes TCRB rearrangement.

Sequenced material consisted of expressed TCRB transcripts (all of the isolated RNA was reverse transcribed). TCRdb's copy holds only in-frame clones and misses some; the assay was immunoSEQ multiplex PCR. Of under 250,000 clones in the sample, about 14% were seen once. This clone was counted between two and nine times. Its target is unknown. The chain combines TRBV7-2 with TRBJ1-3; TRBD1 might be the D (5 bases). Source material: naive CD4+ T cells from blood. The source is a woman aged 40 to 55 in good health. CDR3 DNA: TGTGCCAGCAGCCCCCGGGGGGGAGGAAACACCATATATTTT. It specifies CASSPRGGGNTIYF.